This T cell receptor beta chain originates from a study of OX40 agonist ivuxolimab in advanced cancers. The wider study: Patients' therapy was ivuxolimab, an antibody that acts as an agonist of OX40 (CD134). Partial responses were observed in three patients, of whom one had hepatocellular carcinoma and two had cutaneous melanoma. Overall study findings and caveats: Specificity for antigen went undetermined in the expanded peripheral T cells.

This table comes from immunoSEQ multiplex PCR, and its TCRdb copy is limited to in-frame clones, with some not included. This sample has about 72,000 clones, with 75% to 95% found just once. Of note for this clone: Its target is not known.

The sequences come from CD4+ or CD8+ T cells sorted from blood, collected in a trial of the OX40 agonist ivuxolimab. The TCR originated in an adult with an advanced solid tumor such as melanoma, head and neck, liver or kidney cancer.

For the CDR3, the DNA is TGTGCCAGCAGCTTATCCTCGTGGCCGCCCTACAATGAGCAGTTCTTC. This encodes CASSLSSWPPYNEQFF. This chain links TRBV7-9 with TRBJ2-1, with D hard to call. V lost 2 bases to trimming and J lost 2 bases, with 13 bases between them. Germline CDR1 is SEHNR and CDR2 is FQNEAQ (reference sequence). The CDR3 is 16 residues long.